This T cell receptor beta chain was sequenced in a study of OX40 agonist ivuxolimab in advanced cancers. About the study: Enrolled patients in dose escalation had cancers that were hepatocellular carcinoma, melanoma, renal cell or head and neck cancer. Points from the study as a whole: Mean expanded clone counts were higher in CD8+ than CD4+ T cells. Partial responders treated at 0.1-3.0 mg/kg exhibited clonal expansion among the lowest measured.

Points on this clone: Its antigen is as yet unknown.

The data were produced by immunoSEQ multiplex PCR, yet TCRdb's version contains in-frame clones alone and is incomplete. Here the sample spans approximately 59,000 clones, 75% to 90% being singletons. Individuals having autoimmune disease history or systemic immunosuppression were not enrolled. Germline V lookup: CDR1 LNHDA, CDR2 SQIVND (reference sequence). The CDR3 is 14 residues long. Trimming left V 2 bases short and J 3 bases short, with 10 bases between. This material consisted of CD4+ or CD8+ T cells sorted from blood, taken in a trial of the OX40 agonist ivuxolimab. The genes are TRBV19 and TRBJ1-2; D remains ambiguous. The TCR was taken from an adult with an advanced solid tumor such as melanoma, head and neck, liver or kidney cancer. CDR3 residues: CASSIREWDYGYTF. Here the CDR3 DNA reads TGTGCCAGTAGTATAAGGGAATGGGACTATGGCTACACCTTC.